This is a list of T cell receptor beta chains from one sample in a study of blood T cell repertoires in COVID-19. The repertoire was sequenced with immunoSEQ multiplex PCR; TCRdb's copy has only in-frame clones and lacks some. The profile shows some 250,000 clones, 75% to 90% of them singletons. The source material was PBMCs or T cells enriched from blood (not recorded which). Receptors originate from a woman in her fifties or sixties who had recovered from COVID-19. The CDR3 runs from the conserved cysteine through the conserved F or W. D genes are given only for firm matches. Expanded clones are given a class, and other clones once, few, many or no size at all.

>TRBJ1-2|-|-|14|TRBV7-6
CASSQAQGRSGYTF
TGTGCCAGCAGTCAAGCACAGGGAAGAAGCGGCTACACCTTC
>TRBJ2-1|TRBD2|-|17|TRBV7-2
CASNHPLREGRDNEQFF
TGTGCCAGCAACCACCCACTTCGGGAGGGCCGGGACAATGAGCAGTTCTTC
>TRBJ1-6|TRBD1|-|18|TRBV28
CASSLGTGVWVYNSPLHF
TGTGCCAGCAGTTTAGGGACAGGGGTTTGGGTATATAATTCACCCCTCCACTTT
>TRBJ2-1|TRBD2|-|13|TRBV7-9
CASSPPGGEEQFF
TGTGCCAGCAGCCCGCCGGGAGGGGAAGAGCAGTTCTTC
>TRBJ1-2|-|once|12|TRBV6-5
CATGGTSYGYTF
TGTGCCACCGGGGGGACCTCCTATGGCTACACCTTC
>TRBJ2-1|TRBD2|-|17|TRBV12-5
CASGRGLAGDGDNEQFF
TGTGCTAGTGGTAGGGGACTAGCGGGAGATGGGGACAATGAGCAGTTCTTC
>TRBJ1-4|TRBD1|-|15|TRBV5-1
CASSLGAGGSEKLFF
TGCGCCAGCAGCTTGGGAGCAGGGGGTAGTGAAAAACTGTTTTTT
>TRBJ1-5|-|-|14|TRBV12-5
CASAVGGGNQPQHF
TGTGCTAGTGCCGTAGGGGGAGGCAATCAGCCCCAGCATTTT
>TRBJ2-3|TRBD2|-|15|TRBV3-1/TRBV3-2
CASSQDGGRTDTQYF
TGTGCCAGCAGCCAAGATGGCGGGAGGACAGATACGCAGTATTTT
>TRBJ2-5|TRBD1|-|14|TRBV28
CASTGTGSFETQYF
TGTGCCAGCACCGGGACAGGGTCGTTTGAGACCCAGTACTTC
>TRBJ1-1|TRBD1|-|14|TRBV10-3
CAISRDRDGTEAFF
TGTGCCATCAGCCGGGACAGGGATGGCACTGAAGCTTTCTTT
>TRBJ2-5|-|-|14|TRBV5-1
CASSRGGPQETQYF
TGCGCCAGCAGCAGGGGCGGACCCCAAGAGACCCAGTACTTC
>TRBJ2-1|-|-|12|TRBV5-1
CASGSSYNEQFF
TGCGCCAGCGGGAGCTCCTACAATGAGCAGTTCTTC
>TRBJ1-2|-|-|13|TRBV2
CASSDGGREGYTF
TGTGCCAGCAGTGATGGGGGGAGAGAAGGCTACACCTTC
>TRBJ1-5|-|-|16|TRBV28
CASSPPPGSEGQPQHF
TGTGCCAGCAGTCCCCCTCCGGGCTCAGAGGGTCAGCCCCAGCATTTT
>TRBJ2-7|TRBD2|-|15|TRBV7-2
CASSLVGLAEYEQYF
TGTGCCAGCAGCTTAGTAGGACTAGCGGAATACGAGCAGTACTTC
>TRBJ1-2|-|-|15|TRBV28
CASTVGGQLNYGYTF
TGTGCCAGCACCGTGGGTGGGCAGCTTAACTATGGCTACACCTTC
>TRBJ1-2|TRBD1|-|15|TRBV7-2
CASSTYQGGAMGYTF
TGTGCCAGCAGCACCTACCAGGGGGGAGCTATGGGCTACACCTTC
>TRBJ1-5|TRBD1|-|13|TRBV29-1
CSGGQGGNQPQHF
TGCAGCGGGGGACAGGGCGGCAATCAGCCCCAGCATTTT
>TRBJ1-4|-|-|19|TRBV4-1
CASSRSLLDSAATNEKLFF
TGCGCCAGCAGCCGATCCCTACTTGACAGCGCTGCAACTAATGAAAAACTGTTTTTT
>TRBJ2-2|TRBD2|few|15|TRBV27
CASKASGSFTGELFF
TGTGCCAGCAAGGCTAGCGGGAGTTTCACCGGGGAGCTGTTTTTT
>TRBJ1-1|-|-|14|TRBV28
CASSLGSMNTEAFF
TGTGCCAGCAGTTTGGGGAGCATGAACACTGAAGCTTTCTTT
>TRBJ1-6|-|-|13|TRBV28
CASVGGPHSPLHF
TGTGCCAGCGTCGGGGGGCCACATTCACCCCTCCACTTT
>TRBJ2-5|-|-|14|TRBV24-1
CATSESGGGETQYF
TGTGCCACCAGTGAATCCGGGGGTGGTGAGACCCAGTACTTC
>TRBJ2-7|TRBD2|-|16|TRBV7-9
CASSLAPSGDTYEQYF
TGTGCCAGCAGCTTAGCGCCTAGCGGAGACACCTACGAGCAGTACTTC
>TRBJ1-3|-|-|11|TRBV25-1
CASHQGNTIYF
TGTGCCAGTCATCAGGGAAACACCATATATTTT
>TRBJ2-7|-|-|13|TRBV9
CASSVDGSYEQYF
TGTGCCAGCAGCGTAGACGGGAGCTACGAGCAGTACTTC
>TRBJ1-1|-|-|12|TRBV28
CASNPLGREAFF
TGTGCCAGCAATCCCCTGGGGAGAGAAGCTTTCTTT
>TRBJ2-1|-|-|16|TRBV7-2
CASSLGGTSSYNEQFF
TGTGCCAGCAGCTTAGGTGGCACTAGCTCCTACAATGAGCAGTTCTTC
>TRBJ1-3|TRBD1|-|17|TRBV28
CASSTKIYRGPGNTIYF
TGTGCCAGCAGTACAAAGATTTACAGGGGGCCTGGAAACACCATATATTTT
>TRBJ2-7|-|-|12|TRBV5-4
CASSLVEGGQYF
TGTGCCAGCAGCTTGGTAGAGGGCGGGCAGTACTTC
>TRBJ2-2|-|-|16|TRBV7-9
CASSPKDKTNTGELFF
TGTGCCAGCAGCCCGAAGGACAAGACGAACACCGGGGAGCTGTTTTTT
>TRBJ2-7|-|-|16|TRBV7-8
CASSVTVGTGSYEQYF
TGTGCCAGCAGCGTCACAGTTGGGACTGGATCCTACGAGCAGTACTTC
>TRBJ1-1|TRBD1|-|15|TRBV7-9
CASSLDRGLNTEAFF
TGTGCCAGCAGCTTGGACAGGGGACTGAACACTGAAGCTTTCTTT
>TRBJ2-1|-|-|13|TRBV9
CASSVATSNEQFF
TGTGCCAGCAGCGTAGCGACTAGCAATGAGCAGTTCTTC
>TRBJ1-2|-|few|11|TRBV28
CASSTYYGYTF
TGTGCCAGCAGCACCTACTACGGCTACACCTTC
>TRBJ2-3|-|-|15|TRBV15
CATSPPGQRADTQYF
TGTGCCACCTCCCCTCCGGGACAGCGGGCAGATACGCAGTATTTT
>TRBJ2-3|TRBD2|-|17|TRBV5-1
CASSLVGSGAPPDTQYF
TGCGCCAGCAGCTTGGTTGGTAGCGGGGCCCCTCCAGATACGCAGTATTTT
>TRBJ2-2|-|-|17|TRBV9
CASSVGPAVANTGELFF
TGTGCCAGCAGCGTAGGCCCAGCGGTCGCGAACACCGGGGAGCTGTTTTTT
>TRBJ1-2|-|-|16|TRBV6-5
CASSYSIVGTRDGYTF
TGTGCCAGCAGTTACTCGATAGTGGGGACTCGGGACGGCTACACCTTC